This TCR beta chain was profiled in a study of T cells in localized non-small cell lung cancer. Findings and limits, study-wide: Appearances in adjacent lung were noted for a median roughly 50 of the top 100 tumor clones. A raised T cell density in blood coincided with lengthier overall survival. Adjacent uninvolved lung had the highest clonality, suggesting focused antigen responses.

Method: immunoSEQ multiplex PCR; TCRdb's copy keeps in-frame clones and lacks some. This sample has 25,000 to 30,000 clones, with approximately 90% found just once. This clone was seen a few times. Its target is not known. Germline CDR1 SGHAT, CDR2 FQNNGV. Trimming removed 5 bases from V and 0 bases from J, with 11 bases in between. This CDR3 is 14 amino acids long. The source of this sequence is a female donor at least 60 years old with stage I lung adenocarcinoma. This sequence joins TRBV11-2 and TRBJ2-7, with D tentatively TRBD1 (6 bases). The specimen comprised peripheral blood, sampled before any cancer treatment. The CDR3 sequence is CASSPDRISYEQYF. CDR3 nucleotides: TGTGCCAGCAGCCCCGACAGGATCTCCTACGAGCAGTACTTC.